This T cell receptor (beta chain) came from a study of T cell responses to AZD1222 COVID-19 vaccine (dated by TCRdb to 2020 to 2023). The study in broad terms: TCR sequencing was performed for 230 to 250 trial participants, of whom around 200 were given two doses of AZD1222 and roughly 25 were given two doses of MenACWY control vaccine. Trial participants were enrolled into age subgroups of 18-55, 56-69 and 70-plus years, which contained about 150, 28 and 57 TCR-sequenced participants, respectively.

The CDR3 regions of human TCRbeta chains were analyzed by immunosequencing. The authors' analysis ran thus. TCRs in the repertoires were compared against a reference library of SARS-CoV-2-specific TCRs that had been generated with the MIRA antigen-specificity platform. Breadth was defined as the fraction of unique TCRs that were SARS-CoV-2-associated. Depth was defined as the fraction of total T cells that were SARS-CoV-2-associated. Each spike-specific TCR was assigned to its reactive spike region and to a CD4 or CD8 class using the MIRA data. Log10-transformed breadth and depth values were compared by one-way ANOVA with Sidak's multiple comparisons tests. In its TCRdb copy, this immuneACCESS table keeps in-frame sequences only and misses some clones. Where compared with another copy, unresolved V genes explain less than half of these, and the others have no known cause. Clone size and V and J calls were adopted from that table, with D and trimming inferred from the DNA. In all, the sample holds about 130,000 clones, and approximately 90% of those were seen once. The biggest ten clones account for about 9.9% of the sample.

The time point label here, explained by the study, means: about 28 days (+/-7) after the second vaccine dose. AZD1222 recipients with second doses at about 4 weeks or about 12 weeks were pooled, because spike-specific TCR depth and breadth did not differ between schedules. Vaccinee samples were obtained from the UK trials COV001 and COV002, which included a single-blind randomized controlled phase 2/3 trial of AZD1222 (ChAdOx1 nCoV-19) in healthy adults. For TCRbeta chain sequencing, PBMC samples were collected from trial participants at day 0 and at day 28 after the second dose. The germline V gene specifies SGDLS as CDR1 and YYNGEE as CDR2. The CDR3 has 18 amino acids, counting the end cysteine and phenylalanine. The read is trimmed to its CDR3 DNA, 54 bases read in frame from base 1. V sheds 3 bases and J sheds 0 bases, leaving 16 bases between their ends. Study-wide conclusions, independent of this receptor: Only five to seven AZD1222 recipients were SARS-CoV-2 seropositive at baseline, limiting conclusions about previously exposed vaccinees. CD4 TCRs associated with the vaccine covered the entire spike protein, and the dominant responses were in regions 160-218 and 743-854. Because no day 14 peak-response samples were available, repertoires were characterized only after the peak T cell response. Spike-specific TCR breadth and depth rose significantly after two AZD1222 doses compared with day 0 and with MenACWY recipients. Participants were mostly white British, with more females than males. The authors suggested clonal diversity may have been underestimated. Reportedly, almost half of the unique spike-specific TCRs recognized epitopes lying outside the regions that are mutated in the B.1.351 and B.1.1.7 variants. The 56-69-year group was small, and its depth increase did not reach significance, likely because of low power.

This clone was observed a single time. The target of this receptor is not known. It has no much larger one-base neighbor in the sample; base qualities were not kept. The receptor was isolated from an adult who received the AZD1222 COVID-19 vaccine. The sample here was peripheral blood, taken 28 days after the second AZD1222 dose. The rearrangement combines TRBV9 with TRBJ2-6; the D gene is possibly TRBD1 or TRBD2, with 5 bases matching each. The base sequence is TGTGCCAGCAGCGCGGGGCCGGGACCGAGCTCTGGGGCCAACGTCCTGACTTTC. Translation gives CASSAGPGPSSGANVLTF.